This TCR beta chain comes out of a study of T cells after yellow fever vaccination. Per the germline V gene, CDR1 is LGHNA and CDR2 is YSLEER. The CDR3 consists of 16 residues. The V and J ends lost 2 bases and 0 bases respectively, with 10 bases between them. MiXCR, applied by TCRdb to the 5' RACE reads, yields one record per CDR3 protein. This table holds approximately 160,000 distinct CDR3 sequences, approximately 6.2% found once. The sample holds many counts of this clonotype. The antigen remains undetermined. General study results and limits: Clones from primary vaccination mostly reappeared after the booster (roughly 95% CD4, less than 90% CD8).

The sequencing used CD4+ T cells sorted from PBMCs, collected on the day of the first yellow fever vaccination. The TCR comes from a man aged 18-30 years who received the YFV17D yellow fever vaccine. The V call is TRBV4-3, the J call TRBJ2-2; D remains unclear. DNA of the CDR3: TGCGCCAGCAGCCAAAGGGTCGGCGCGAACACCGGGGAGCTGTTTTTT. This encodes CASSQRVGANTGELFF.